The 16 T cell receptor beta chains in this list originate from one sample, sequenced in a study of CXCR3-negative and CXCR3-positive naive CD8 T cells. The study made its TRB cDNA libraries by 5' RACE, adding UMI labels. TCRdb re-called the 5' RACE reads and gives one entry per CDR3 protein, without DNA. The table gives about 90,000 distinct CDR3 sequences; the top ten clones make up 0.9% to 1.2% of it. The sample taken for sequencing was naive CXCR3- CD8+ T cells from blood. Subset meaning: CD45RO-CCR7+CD27+CD95- naive CD8+ T cells lacking CXCR3 (TNR3-). These receptor sequences come from a human donor in good health. Some clones in this sample may be carry-over from other donors' samples.

The rearrangement joins TRBV27 to TRBJ1-5. The CDR3 totals 13 residues. CDR1 and CDR2 (germline): MNHEY, SMNVEV (reference sequence). This CDR3 is CASSGGPERPQHF.

The chain carries TRBV6-2 or TRBV6-3 and TRBJ2-7; TCRdb's D call, TRBD1, is unchecked because there is no DNA. The CDR3 is 15 amino acids. The germline V gene encodes CDR1 MNHEY and CDR2 SVGEGT. The CDR3 loop reads CASTKKGQGWYEQYF.

V and J are TRBV25-1 and TRBJ2-3. Germline V gene lookup returns CDR1 MGHDK and CDR2 SYGVNS. The CDR3 has 14 residues. The CDR3 protein is CASSSVRLGDTQYF. The full variable domain, in which reference TRBV25-1 and TRBJ2-3 provide the parts outside the CDR3, is EADIYQTPRYLVIGTGKKITLECSQTMGHDKMYWYQQDPGMELHLIHYSYGVNSTEKGDLSSESTVSRIRTEHFPLTLESARPSHTSQYLCASSSVRLGDTQYFGPGTRLTVL.

The genes are TRBV3-1 and TRBJ1-1; the D call of TRBD1 rests on TCRdb alone, since no DNA is present to check it. The germline CDR1 and CDR2 sequences are LGHDT and YNNKEL (reference sequence). The CDR3 sequence is 14 residues long. The CDR3 loop is CASSLGTGNTEAFF.

The chain employs TRBV28 and TRBJ2-2; the D call of TRBD1 rests on TCRdb alone, since no DNA is present to check it. The V gene's germline CDR1 is MDHEN and CDR2 SYDVKM. This CDR3 has 15 residues. The CDR3 loop is CASSLLGQGTGELFF.

This chain connects TRBV4-2 to TRBJ2-2. Germline assignment: CDR1 LGHNA and CDR2 YNFKEQ. The CDR3 loop spans 15 amino acids. The CDR3 is CASSQADTNTGELFF.

The J gene is TRBJ1-3, the V gene TRBV29-1; TCRdb picks TRBD1, but there is no DNA to check that call. Germline-derived CDR1 and CDR2 are SQVTM and ANQGSEA. The CDR3 runs 14 residues. The CDR3 spells CSATGDASGNTIYF.

CDR3 region: CASSSTQTAEDGAFF. The chain uses TRBV7-9 and TRBJ1-1. Germline V gene sequence: CDR1 SEHNR, CDR2 FQNEAQ (reference sequence). This CDR3 region has 15 residues.

This sequence joins TRBV29-1 and TRBJ2-1. Germline V gene sequence: CDR1 SQVTM, CDR2 ANQGSEA. The CDR3 consists of 15 residues. CDR3 amino acids: CSVEETGQPRNEQFF.

CDR3 in amino acids: CSARRFPSYEQYF. The chain carries TRBV20-1 and TRBJ2-7. There are 13 residues in the CDR3. Germline lookup yields CDR1 DFQATT and CDR2 SNEGSKA (reference sequence).

The gene calls are TRBV6-2 or TRBV6-3 and TRBJ2-1; the D gene TCRdb calls, TRBD2, cannot be checked with no DNA. CDR1 is MNHEY and CDR2 is SVGEGT in the germline V gene. The CDR3 has 17 residues. The CDR3 here is CASTSGRSEVSYNEQFF.

V gene TRBV9 combines with J gene TRBJ2-7; TCRdb's D call of TRBD1 is untestable without DNA. Germline CDR1 reads SGDLS; CDR2 reads YYNGEE. CDR3 length: 13 residues. CDR3 protein: CASSPGEVYEQYF. The full variable domain, rest sourced from reference TRBV9 and TRBJ2-7, is DSGVTQTPKHLITATGQRVTLRCSPRSGDLSVYWYQQSLDQGLQFLIQYYNGEERAKGNILERFSAQQFPDLHSELNLSSLELGDSALYFCASSPGEVYEQYFGPGTRLTVT.

The CDR3 loop reads CSVRNLNSYEQYF. The chain uses TRBV20-1 and TRBJ2-7. CDR3 length: 13 residues. The germline V gene encodes CDR1 DFQATT and CDR2 SNEGSKA (reference sequence).

This sequence joins TRBV5-1 and TRBJ1-1. Germline-derived CDR1 and CDR2 are SGHRS and YFSETQ. The CDR3 has 11 amino acids. Here the CDR3 reads CASSWGTEAFF.

The V gene is TRBV20-1, the J gene TRBJ2-5; the TCRdb call, TRBD1, lacks DNA for checking. The CDR3 length is 14 residues. Germline V lookup: CDR1 DFQATT, CDR2 SNEGSKA (reference sequence). The CDR3 is CSARESQGSETQYF.

The CDR3: CASSLNLGGSGLYF. The rearrangement uses TRBV27 and TRBJ2-4. The CDR3 contains 14 residues. Per germline, CDR1 MNHEY and CDR2 SMNVEV (reference sequence).